This T cell receptor beta chain was retrieved from a study of CD8 T cells in Susac syndrome. TEMRA cells underwent FACS enrichment and CD8+ and CD4+ T cells underwent negative isolation. Random-hexamer reverse transcription was applied to roughly 0.5 to 1 ug RNA. TCR beta CDR3 was amplified by immunoSEQ multiplex PCR. This amplification extended across 54 Vbeta and 13 Jbeta segments. In TCRdb, the immunoSEQ multiplex PCR reads were re-called with MiXCR into one record per CDR3 protein. The sample lists 300,000 to 350,000 distinct CDR3 sequences; 92% were seen once. The clonotype was recovered from a human donor with multiple sclerosis. Sequencing was carried out using CD4+ T cells from PBMCs.

CDR3 residues: CASNRSGGFTDTQYF. In DNA form, the CDR3 reads TGTGCCAGCAACCGTAGCGGGGGGTTCACAGATACGCAGTATTTT. The rearrangement uses TRBV27 and TRBJ2-3, with 10 nucleotides matching TRBD2. The CDR3 has 15 amino acids. Trimming cost V 7 bases and J 2 bases; bases outside gene matches: 6. In germline, CDR1 is MNHEY, CDR2 SMNVEV (reference sequence).